These T cell receptor beta chains were read from a single sample in a study of cytomegalovirus exposure and HLA in healthy donors. Assay used: immunoSEQ multiplex PCR; TCRdb lists only in-frame clones, some missing. The sample consists of approximately 150,000 clones, over 70% of them appearing once. The sequenced sample consisted of PBMCs. These receptor sequences come from a man aged 35-49 years in good health and CMV-seronegative. The CDR3 runs from the conserved cysteine through the conserved F or W. The D gene is left open where the match is weak. A clone size is listed for some rows: how often the clone was seen (once, few, many), or a class if it is expanded.

D	length	V	size	J	DNA	CDR3
TRBD1	13	TRBV9	.	TRBJ1-1	TGTGCCAGCAGCTTCACGCTGGGACAGGAAGCTTTCTTT	CASSFTLGQEAFF
.	14	TRBV14	.	TRBJ2-5	TGTGCCAGCAGCCAAGCGGGATACCAAGAGACCCAGTACTTC	CASSQAGYQETQYF
TRBD1	15	TRBV6-5	.	TRBJ1-6	TGTGCCAGCAGTTACTTCGGACAGGTGAATTCACCCCTCCACTTT	CASSYFGQVNSPLHF
TRBD1	16	TRBV4-1	.	TRBJ1-2	TGCGCCAGCAGCCAAGTTCCAGGGGGAACCGACTATGGCTACACCTTC	CASSQVPGGTDYGYTF
TRBD1	16	TRBV7-8	.	TRBJ1-6	TGTGCCAGCAGCTACCGAGGACAGGGAGCCAATTCACCCCTCCACTTT	CASSYRGQGANSPLHF
.	19	TRBV21-1	.	TRBJ1-6	TGTGCCAGCAGCAAGGGTTTAAGCCCCGGGAGCTCCTATAATTCACCCCTCCACTTT	CASSKGLSPGSSYNSPLHF
TRBD1	15	TRBV19	few	TRBJ2-2	TGTGCCAGTACCTACAGGGGCCAGAACACCGGGGAGCTGTTTTTT	CASTYRGQNTGELFF
.	16	TRBV10-3	few	TRBJ1-1	TGTGCCATCAGCCCCGACAGTCGGGCGAGGAACACTGAAGCTTTCTTT	CAISPDSRARNTEAFF
TRBD1	14	TRBV29-1	.	TRBJ1-1	TGCAGCGTTGACGTCCGGGACAGGCACACTGAAGCTTTCTTT	CSVDVRDRHTEAFF
.	18	TRBV27	.	TRBJ1-5	TGTGCCAGCAGTTTAATGGGGACATCAGGCGGGAGCAATCAGCCCCAGCATTTT	CASSLMGTSGGSNQPQHF
TRBD1	15	TRBV5-1	.	TRBJ1-5	TGCGCCAGCAGCTTGGGAGACAGGGACGATCAGCCCCAGCATTTT	CASSLGDRDDQPQHF
.	16	TRBV27	.	TRBJ2-1	TGTGCCAGCAGTACCAATGGAGGGCCCCCCTACAATGAGCAGTTCTTC	CASSTNGGPPYNEQFF
TRBD2	17	TRBV5-1	.	TRBJ2-3	TGCGCCAGCAGCTTGGTACCCGCGGGGGGGCTAACAGATACGCAGTATTTT	CASSLVPAGGLTDTQYF
.	14	TRBV18	.	TRBJ1-4	TGTGCCAGCTCGCGAGGGGGAACTAATGAAAAACTGTTTTTT	CASSRGGTNEKLFF
.	12	TRBV6-1	few	TRBJ2-1	TGTGCCAGCAGAATCGACAGATCAAAGCAGTTCTTC	CASRIDRSKQFF
TRBD1	15	TRBV28	.	TRBJ1-1	TGTGCCAGCAGCCCCGCCACAGGGGGTCTAGCTGAAGCTTTCTTT	CASSPATGGLAEAFF
.	16	TRBV9	.	TRBJ2-7	TGTGCCAGCAGCCCCCGCTTAGGGACATCCAGCTACGAGCAGTACTTC	CASSPRLGTSSYEQYF
TRBD2	15	TRBV6-5	.	TRBJ2-3	TGTGCCACCGCGAGTACTAGCGGGGGGACAGATACGCAGTATTTT	CATASTSGGTDTQYF
.	11	TRBV7-9	.	TRBJ2-2	TGTGCGCAGGGTGGAATCGGGGAGCTGTTTTTT	CAQGGIGELFF
.	14	TRBV19	.	TRBJ1-4	TGTGCCAGTACCTCCCTCGTGGGGGGGGGAAAACTGTTTTTT	CASTSLVGGGKLFF
.	13	TRBV5-1	few	TRBJ1-1	TGCGCCAGCAGCTTGGAAGGGGTCACTGAAGCTTTCTTT	CASSLEGVTEAFF
TRBD1	14	TRBV6-5	.	TRBJ2-7	TGTGCCAGCAGGATGACAGGGGACTCCTACGAGCAGTACTTC	CASRMTGDSYEQYF
.	14	TRBV5-1	.	TRBJ1-1	TGCGCCAGCAGCTACGTGCAGGGCGGCACTGAAGCTTTCTTT	CASSYVQGGTEAFF
TRBD1	15	TRBV30	once	TRBJ2-7	TGTGCCTGGAGTTTCTCCGGGACAGGGGCTTTGAAGCAGTACTTC	CAWSFSGTGALKQYF
TRBD1	15	TRBV5-4	.	TRBJ2-4	TGTGCCAGCAGTTCGGACAGGGGTGTACTAAACATTCAGTACTTC	CASSSDRGVLNIQYF
.	13	TRBV5-5	once	TRBJ1-4	TGTGCCAGCAGCTTGGAGGGAGATGAAAAACTGTTTTTT	CASSLEGDEKLFF
.	13	TRBV25-1	.	TRBJ2-7	TGTGCCAGCAGTGAAGTGGGCAGGGGCGAGCAGTACTTC	CASSEVGRGEQYF
TRBD2	14	TRBV18	.	TRBJ2-5	TGTGCCAGCTCATCTGGGGAGGGAGGAGAGACCCAGTACTTC	CASSSGEGGETQYF
TRBD2	13	TRBV5-8	.	TRBJ2-5	TGTGCCAGCAGCCCGGGACTAGTGGAGACCCAGTACTTC	CASSPGLVETQYF
.	11	TRBV25-1	.	TRBJ2-7	TGTGCCAGCAGTATGTCCTACGAGCAGTACTTC	CASSMSYEQYF
TRBD1	16	TRBV19	once	TRBJ1-2	TGTGCCAGTAGTGCCAGGGGGCGTCCCGCTAACTATGGCTACACCTTC	CASSARGRPANYGYTF
.	14	TRBV18	.	TRBJ2-7	TGTGCCAGCTCACCACAAAAGGGGTGGCACGAGCAGTACTTC	CASSPQKGWHEQYF
.	13	TRBV7-2	.	TRBJ2-7	TGTGCCAGCAGCCACGGAGAAGCCTACGAGCAGTACTTC	CASSHGEAYEQYF
.	13	TRBV10-3	few	TRBJ1-5	TGTGCCATCAGTGCCCGCGGCGCGGAGCCCCAGCATTTT	CAISARGAEPQHF
TRBD1	14	TRBV5-1	.	TRBJ2-7	TGCGCCAGCAGCTTTGGACAGGGTCCTTACGAGCAGTACTTC	CASSFGQGPYEQYF
.	12	TRBV6-6	.	TRBJ1-3	TGTGCCAGCAGTTACACTAGAAACACCATATATTTT	CASSYTRNTIYF
TRBD1	13	TRBV19	.	TRBJ1-5	TGTGCCAGCAGGGGACAGGGAGGACAGCCCCAGCATTTT	CASRGQGGQPQHF
.	15	TRBV25-1	.	TRBJ2-3	TGTGCCAGCAGTGATACGTGGGGGGGGGCAAATACGCAGTATTTT	CASSDTWGGANTQYF
.	14	TRBV10-2	.	TRBJ2-2	TGCGCCAGCAGTGGCAGACTGAACACCGGGGAGCTGTTTTTT	CASSGRLNTGELFF
.	12	TRBV7-2	.	TRBJ1-2	TGTGCCAGCAGCTTAGGCAGGGATGGCTACACCTTC	CASSLGRDGYTF
.	12	TRBV28	.	TRBJ2-7	TGTGCCAGCAGGGACAGCTTCTACGAGCAGTACTTC	CASRDSFYEQYF
TRBD1	15	TRBV7-9	.	TRBJ1-1	TGTGCCAGCAGTACCTACGGGACAGGGGACACTGAAGCTTTCTTT	CASSTYGTGDTEAFF
.	15	TRBV6-1	.	TRBJ1-3	TGTGCCAGCAGTGAACTGGAGGGTTCTGGAAACACCATATATTTT	CASSELEGSGNTIYF
TRBD1	15	TRBV7-8	.	TRBJ2-7	TGTGCCAGCAGCTCACAGGGGGCAACGGGAAACGAGCAGTACTTC	CASSSQGATGNEQYF
.	15	TRBV7-3	.	TRBJ1-6	TGTGCCAGCAGCCAGGACAGCTCCTATAATTCACCCCTCCACTTT	CASSQDSSYNSPLHF
.	15	TRBV7-9	.	TRBJ2-5	TGTGCCAGCAGCTTAGGGGCCCTCGATAGGGAGACCCAGTACTTC	CASSLGALDRETQYF
TRBD1	13	TRBV5-1	once	TRBJ2-7	TGCGCCAGCAGTTTGACAGGGTTAGACGAGCAGTACTTC	CASSLTGLDEQYF
.	13	TRBV2	few	TRBJ2-5	TGTGCCAGCAGTGCCAGGTCTCCCGAGACCCAGTACTTC	CASSARSPETQYF
.	13	TRBV14	.	TRBJ2-7	TGTGCCAGCAGCCAAGGGCCCGGGACAACTTTGCACTTC	CASSQGPGTTLHF
.	16	TRBV5-1	.	TRBJ1-5	TGCGCCAGCAGCTTGGGCCAGGGAGGCAGCAATCAGCCCCAGCATTTT	CASSLGQGGSNQPQHF
.	15	TRBV27	.	TRBJ1-6	TGTGCCAGCAGTTTAATCGGACAGAATAATTCACCCCTCCACTTT	CASSLIGQNNSPLHF
.	18	TRBV27	few	TRBJ2-3	TGTGCCAGCAGCGTGAACCCCCCGCAGGCCCTAAGGACAGATACGCAGTATTTT	CASSVNPPQALRTDTQYF
TRBD1	16	TRBV9	.	TRBJ1-3	TGTGCCAGCAGCGTAGCGGGACAGGTCTCTGGAAACACCATATATTTT	CASSVAGQVSGNTIYF
.	13	TRBV7-8	.	TRBJ2-5	TGTGCCAGCAGCGCCAGACAGGGACTGACCCAGTACTTC	CASSARQGLTQYF